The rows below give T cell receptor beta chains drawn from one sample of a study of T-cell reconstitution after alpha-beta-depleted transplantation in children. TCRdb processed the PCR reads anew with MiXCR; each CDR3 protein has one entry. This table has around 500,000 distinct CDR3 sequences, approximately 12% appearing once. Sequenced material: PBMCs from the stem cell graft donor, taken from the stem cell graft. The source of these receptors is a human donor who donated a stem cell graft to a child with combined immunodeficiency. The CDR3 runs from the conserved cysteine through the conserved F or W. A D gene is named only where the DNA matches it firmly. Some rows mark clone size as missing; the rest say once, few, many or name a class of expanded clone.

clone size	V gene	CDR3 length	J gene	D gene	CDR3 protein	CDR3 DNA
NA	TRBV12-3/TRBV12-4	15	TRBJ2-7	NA	CASSPPGGAPYEQYF	TGTGCCAGCAGTCCCCCAGGTGGGGCCCCCTACGAGCAGTACTTC
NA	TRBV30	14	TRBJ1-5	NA	CAWSGKFSNQPQHF	TGTGCCTGGAGCGGGAAGTTTAGCAATCAGCCCCAGCATTTT
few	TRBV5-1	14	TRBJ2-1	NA	CASALSGGENEQFF	TGCGCCAGCGCTCTTTCTGGGGGCGAGAATGAGCAGTTCTTC
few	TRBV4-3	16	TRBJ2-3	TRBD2	CASSHALAGDIDTQYF	TGCGCCAGCAGCCACGCACTAGCGGGAGATATAGATACGCAGTATTTT
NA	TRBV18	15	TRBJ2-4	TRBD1	CASSPGGQDLNIQYF	TGTGCCAGCTCACCAGGGGGACAGGATTTAAACATTCAGTACTTC
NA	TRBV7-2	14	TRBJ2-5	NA	CASSLDPRSETQYF	TGTGCCAGCAGCTTAGATCCGAGAAGTGAGACCCAGTACTTC
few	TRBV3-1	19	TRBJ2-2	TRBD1	CASSQDRKTGGVYPGELFF	TGTGCCAGCAGCCAAGATCGGAAGACAGGGGGCGTCTACCCCGGGGAGCTGTTTTTT
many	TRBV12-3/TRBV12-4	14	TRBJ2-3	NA	CASSPRASTDTQYF	TGTGCCAGCAGCCCACGTGCTAGCACAGATACGCAGTATTTT
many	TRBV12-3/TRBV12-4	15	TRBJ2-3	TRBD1	CASCPGTGDTDTQYF	TGTGCCAGCTGCCCCGGGACAGGGGACACAGATACGCAGTATTTT
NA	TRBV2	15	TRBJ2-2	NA	CASSVLLGNTGELFF	TGTGCCAGCAGTGTACTCCTAGGGAACACCGGGGAGCTGTTTTTT
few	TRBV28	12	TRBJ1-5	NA	CASTQVGRPQHF	TGTGCCAGCACTCAGGTAGGGCGGCCCCAGCATTTT
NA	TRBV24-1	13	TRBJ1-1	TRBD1	CGTRTTGSTEAFF	TGTGGCACCAGAACGACAGGGTCCACTGAAGCTTTCTTT
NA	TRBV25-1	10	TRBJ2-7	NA	CASEYYEQYF	TGTGCCAGTGAATACTACGAGCAGTACTTC
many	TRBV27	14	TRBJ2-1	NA	CASSLLGPAQRQFF	TGTGCCAGCAGTCTCCTCGGGCCCGCCCAAAGGCAGTTCTTC
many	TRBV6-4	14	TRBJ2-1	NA	CASSEEGSYNEQFF	TGTGCCAGCAGTGAAGAGGGTTCCTACAATGAGCAGTTCTTC
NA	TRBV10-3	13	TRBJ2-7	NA	CAISPGLIYEQYF	TGTGCCATCAGCCCGGGACTTATTTACGAGCAGTACTTC
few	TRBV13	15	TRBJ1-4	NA	CASSSRTETNEKLFF	TGTGCCAGCAGCTCAAGGACAGAGACTAATGAAAAACTGTTTTTT
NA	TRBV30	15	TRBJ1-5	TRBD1	CAWSSGQGAYQPQHF	TGTGCCTGGAGTTCAGGACAGGGGGCCTATCAGCCCCAGCATTTT
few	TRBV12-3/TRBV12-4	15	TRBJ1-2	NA	CASRQATTGYGGYTF	TGTGCCAGCAGGCAAGCTACTACAGGGTACGGTGGCTACACCTTC
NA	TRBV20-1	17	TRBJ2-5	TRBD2	CSADDLTSGRGQETQYF	TGCAGTGCCGACGACCTGACTAGCGGGAGGGGTCAAGAGACCCAGTACTTC
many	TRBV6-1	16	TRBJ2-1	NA	CASSPQGSFSYNEQFF	TGTGCCAGCAGTCCCCAGGGGTCGTTCTCCTACAATGAGCAGTTCTTC
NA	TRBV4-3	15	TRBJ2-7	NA	CASSQTIDGPYEQYF	TGCGCCAGCAGCCAGACCATCGACGGACCCTACGAGCAGTACTTC
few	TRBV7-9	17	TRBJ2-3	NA	CASSLLVGSFGADTQYF	TGTGCCAGCAGCTTACTAGTCGGGTCTTTTGGAGCTGATACGCAGTATTTT
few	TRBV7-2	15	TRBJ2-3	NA	CASSPPGPRTDTQYF	TGTGCCAGCAGCCCTCCGGGACCGCGCACAGATACGCAGTATTTT
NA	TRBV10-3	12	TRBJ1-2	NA	CAISGGENGYTF	TGTGCCATCAGTGGAGGAGAAAATGGCTACACCTTC
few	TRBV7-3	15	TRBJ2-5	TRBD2	CASSLLAGEEETQYF	TGTGCCAGCAGCTTACTAGCGGGAGAGGAAGAGACCCAGTACTTC
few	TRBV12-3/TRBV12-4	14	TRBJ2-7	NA	CASSQDRHSYEQYF	TGTGCCAGCAGTCAAGACAGGCATTCCTACGAGCAGTACTTC
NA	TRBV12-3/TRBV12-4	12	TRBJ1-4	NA	CASARNTEKLFF	TGTGCCAGCGCCAGAAACACCGAAAAACTGTTTTTT
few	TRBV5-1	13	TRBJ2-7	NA	CASRDRTTYEQYF	TGCGCCAGCAGGGACAGAACGACCTACGAGCAGTACTTC
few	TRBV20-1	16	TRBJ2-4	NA	CSARDRRSSSKNIQYF	TGCAGTGCTAGAGATCGGCGGTCAAGCTCCAAAAACATTCAGTACTTC
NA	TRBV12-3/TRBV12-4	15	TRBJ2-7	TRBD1	CASSSPDRGSYEQYF	TGTGCCAGCAGTTCCCCCGACAGGGGATCCTACGAGCAGTACTTC
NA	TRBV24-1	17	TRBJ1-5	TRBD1	CATSDGQGARWSEPQHF	TGTGCCACCAGTGATGGGCAGGGGGCGCGGTGGTCCGAGCCCCAGCATTTT
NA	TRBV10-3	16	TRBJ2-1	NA	CAISESDGSSYNEQFF	TGTGCCATCAGTGAGTCCGACGGGAGCTCCTACAATGAGCAGTTCTTC
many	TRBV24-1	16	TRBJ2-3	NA	CATSDPGEGGTDTQYF	TGTGCCACCAGTGATCCCGGAGAGGGAGGCACAGATACGCAGTATTTT
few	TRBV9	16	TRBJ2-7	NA	CASSAGPSSYLYEQYF	TGTGCCAGCAGCGCCGGGCCATCTAGCTACCTTTACGAGCAGTACTTC
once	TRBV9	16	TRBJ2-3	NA	CASSPWGGAGTDTQYF	TGTGCCAGCAGCCCCTGGGGGGGGGCTGGCACAGATACGCAGTATTTT
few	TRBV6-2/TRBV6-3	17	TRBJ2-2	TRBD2	CASRGLAGVKNTGELFF	TGTGCCAGCAGAGGACTAGCGGGGGTGAAGAACACCGGGGAGCTGTTTTTT
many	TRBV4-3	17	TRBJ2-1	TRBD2	CASSQDGWTSGYNEQFF	TGCGCCAGCAGCCAAGATGGATGGACTAGCGGCTACAATGAGCAGTTCTTC
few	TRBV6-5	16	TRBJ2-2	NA	CASSHEGGLNTGELFF	TGTGCCAGCAGTCACGAGGGGGGTTTAAACACCGGGGAGCTGTTTTTT
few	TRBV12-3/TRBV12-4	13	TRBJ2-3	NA	CASRKSSTDTQYF	TGTGCCAGCCGAAAGAGTAGCACAGATACGCAGTATTTT
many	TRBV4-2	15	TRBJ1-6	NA	CASSQLDGYDSPLHF	TGTGCCAGCAGCCAACTGGACGGGTACGATTCACCCCTCCACTTT
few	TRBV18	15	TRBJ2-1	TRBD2	CASSPTAGGNNEQFF	TGTGCCAGCTCACCAACGGCGGGGGGGAACAATGAGCAGTTCTTC
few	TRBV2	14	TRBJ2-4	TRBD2	CASSGREAAQVGDF	TGTGCCAGCAGTGGCCGGGAGGCGGCCCAAGTAGGCGACTTC
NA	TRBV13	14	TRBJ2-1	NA	CASSSPTRSNEQFF	TGTGCCAGCAGCTCCCCCACACGGAGCAATGAGCAGTTCTTC
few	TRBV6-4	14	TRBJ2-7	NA	CASSPEMDSYEQYF	TGTGCCAGCAGTCCTGAGATGGACTCCTACGAGCAGTACTTC
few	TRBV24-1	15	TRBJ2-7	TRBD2	CATSYTSGGPYEQYF	TGTGCCACCAGCTACACTAGCGGGGGACCCTACGAGCAGTACTTC
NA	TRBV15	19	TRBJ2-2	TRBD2	CATSRAFFAGGTNTGELFF	TGTGCCACCAGCAGAGCTTTCTTCGCGGGGGGGACAAACACCGGGGAGCTGTTTTTT
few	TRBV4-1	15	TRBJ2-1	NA	CASTAGSSSYNEQFF	TGCGCCAGCACCGCGGGTAGTAGCTCCTACAATGAGCAGTTCTTC
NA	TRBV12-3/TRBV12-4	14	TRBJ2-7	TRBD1	CASSKSDRGVIQYF	TGTGCCAGCAGCAAATCCGACAGGGGAGTAATTCAGTACTTC
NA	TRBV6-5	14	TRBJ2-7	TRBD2	CASGYSGGTSEQYF	TGTGCCAGCGGCTACAGCGGGGGAACGAGCGAGCAGTACTTC
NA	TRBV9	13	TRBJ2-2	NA	CASSVYRDGELFF	TGTGCCAGCAGCGTGTACAGGGACGGGGAGCTGTTTTTT
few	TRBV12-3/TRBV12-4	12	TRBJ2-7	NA	CASRRQGSEQYF	TGTGCCAGCAGGCGCCAGGGCAGCGAGCAGTACTTC